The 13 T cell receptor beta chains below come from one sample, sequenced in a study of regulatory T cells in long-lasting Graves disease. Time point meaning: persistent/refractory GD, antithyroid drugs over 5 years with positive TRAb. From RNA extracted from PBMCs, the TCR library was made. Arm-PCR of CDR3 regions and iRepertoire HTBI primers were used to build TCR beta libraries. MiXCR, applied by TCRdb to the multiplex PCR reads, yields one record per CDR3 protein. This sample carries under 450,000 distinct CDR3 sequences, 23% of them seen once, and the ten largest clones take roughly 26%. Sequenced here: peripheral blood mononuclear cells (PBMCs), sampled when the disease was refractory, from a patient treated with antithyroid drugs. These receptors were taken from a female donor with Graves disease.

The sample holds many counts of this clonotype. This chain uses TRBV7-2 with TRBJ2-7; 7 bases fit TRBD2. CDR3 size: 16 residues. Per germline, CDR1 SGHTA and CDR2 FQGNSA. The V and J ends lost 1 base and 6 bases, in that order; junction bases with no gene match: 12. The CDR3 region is CASSLEGGGRGSEQYF. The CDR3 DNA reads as TGTGCCAGCAGCTTAGAGGGCGGCGGGAGAGGTAGCGAGCAGTACTTC.

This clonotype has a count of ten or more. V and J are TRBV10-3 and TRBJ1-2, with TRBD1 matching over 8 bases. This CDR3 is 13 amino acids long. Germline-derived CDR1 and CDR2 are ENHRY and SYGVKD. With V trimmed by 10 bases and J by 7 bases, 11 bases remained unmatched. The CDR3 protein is CATIRAGGSGYTF. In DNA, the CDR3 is TGTGCCACTATCAGAGCAGGGGGCTCTGGCTACACCTTC.

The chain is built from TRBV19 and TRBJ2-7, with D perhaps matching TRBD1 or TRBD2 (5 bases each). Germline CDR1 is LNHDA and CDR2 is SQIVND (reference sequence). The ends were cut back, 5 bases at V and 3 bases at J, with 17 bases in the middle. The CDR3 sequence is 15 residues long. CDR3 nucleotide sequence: TGTGCCAGTAGTCCCGGGGCCGTACAGATCTACGAGCAGTACTTC. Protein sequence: CASSPGAVQIYEQYF.

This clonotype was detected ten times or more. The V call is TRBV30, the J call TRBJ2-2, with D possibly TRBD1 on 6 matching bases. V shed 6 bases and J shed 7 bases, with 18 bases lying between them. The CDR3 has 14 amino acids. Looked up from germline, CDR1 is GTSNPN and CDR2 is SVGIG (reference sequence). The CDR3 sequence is CACPGQGSLGELFF. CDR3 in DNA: TGTGCCTGCCCTGGGCAGGGGAGTCTCGGGGAGCTGTTTTTT.

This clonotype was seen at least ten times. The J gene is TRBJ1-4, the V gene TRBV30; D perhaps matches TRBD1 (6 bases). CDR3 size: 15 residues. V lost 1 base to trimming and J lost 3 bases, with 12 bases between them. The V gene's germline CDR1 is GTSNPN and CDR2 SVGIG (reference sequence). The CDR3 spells CAWSGDRPPNEKLFF. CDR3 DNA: TGTGCCTGGAGTGGAGACAGGCCGCCTAATGAAAAACTGTTTTTT.

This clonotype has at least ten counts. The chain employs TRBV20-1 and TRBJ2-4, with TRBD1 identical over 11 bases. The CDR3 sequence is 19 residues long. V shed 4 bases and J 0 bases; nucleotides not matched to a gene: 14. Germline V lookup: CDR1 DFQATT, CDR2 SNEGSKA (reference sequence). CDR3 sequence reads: CSATLGTGGRGIAKNIQYF. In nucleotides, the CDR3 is TGCAGTGCTACCCTAGGGACAGGGGGGCGCGGAATAGCCAAAAACATTCAGTACTTC.

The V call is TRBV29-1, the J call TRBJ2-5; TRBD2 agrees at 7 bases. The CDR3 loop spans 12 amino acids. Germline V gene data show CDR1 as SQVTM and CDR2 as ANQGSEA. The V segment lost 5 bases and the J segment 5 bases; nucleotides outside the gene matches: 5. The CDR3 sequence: CSVSGTSETQYF. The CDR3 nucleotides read TGCAGCGTTAGCGGGACTTCGGAGACCCAGTACTTC.

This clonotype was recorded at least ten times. The CDR3 DNA is TGTGCCATCAGTGACAGGAACACTGAAGCTTTCTTT. It codes for CAISDRNTEAFF. The chain has TRBV10-3 and TRBJ1-1, with no clear D. The CDR3 totals 12 residues. Germline V gene data show CDR1 as ENHRY and CDR2 as SYGVKD. Trimming stripped 3 bases from V and 1 base from J, with 3 bases between.

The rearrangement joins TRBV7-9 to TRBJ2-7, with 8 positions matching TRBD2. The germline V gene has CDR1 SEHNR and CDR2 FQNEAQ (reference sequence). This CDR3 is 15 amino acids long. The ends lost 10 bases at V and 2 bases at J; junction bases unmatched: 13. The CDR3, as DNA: TGTGCCACCCTCCGGGAGGGGCAGGGGCCCTACGAGCAGTACTTC. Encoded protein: CATLREGQGPYEQYF.

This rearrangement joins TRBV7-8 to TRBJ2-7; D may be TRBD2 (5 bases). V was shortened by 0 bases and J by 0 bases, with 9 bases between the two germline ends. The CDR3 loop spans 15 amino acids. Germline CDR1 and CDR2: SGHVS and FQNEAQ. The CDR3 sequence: CASSLAAGISYEQYF. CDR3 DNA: TGTGCCAGCAGCTTAGCGGCCGGGATCTCCTACGAGCAGTACTTC.

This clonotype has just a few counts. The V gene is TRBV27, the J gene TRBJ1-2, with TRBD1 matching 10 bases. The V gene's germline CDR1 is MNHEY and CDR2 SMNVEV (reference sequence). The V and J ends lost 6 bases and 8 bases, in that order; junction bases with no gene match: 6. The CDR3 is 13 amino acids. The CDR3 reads CASRRQGAEGYTF. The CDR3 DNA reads TGTGCCAGCAGACGACAGGGGGCGGAGGGCTACACCTTC.

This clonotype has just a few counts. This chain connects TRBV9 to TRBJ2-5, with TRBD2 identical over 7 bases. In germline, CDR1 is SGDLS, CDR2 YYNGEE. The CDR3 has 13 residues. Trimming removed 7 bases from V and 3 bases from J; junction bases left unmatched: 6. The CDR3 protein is CASGGGAEETQYF. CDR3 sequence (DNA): TGTGCCAGCGGGGGGGGAGCTGAAGAGACCCAGTACTTC.

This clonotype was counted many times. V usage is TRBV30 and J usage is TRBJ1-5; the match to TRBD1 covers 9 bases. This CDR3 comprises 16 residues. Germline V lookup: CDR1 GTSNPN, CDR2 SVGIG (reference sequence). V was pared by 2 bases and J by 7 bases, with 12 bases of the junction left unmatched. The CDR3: CAWSRSGTGWGQPQHF. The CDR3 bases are TGTGCCTGGAGTCGATCGGGGACAGGGTGGGGACAGCCCCAGCATTTT.